This T cell receptor beta chain was sequenced for a study of OX40 agonist ivuxolimab in advanced cancers. This CDR3 comprises 15 residues. CDR1 is MNHEY, CDR2 SMNVEV, per germline (reference sequence). Generated by immunoSEQ multiplex PCR, the TCRdb table keeps only in-frame clones and is missing some. The sample consists of approximately 70,000 clones, about 80% of them appearing once. This clonotype was sampled from an adult with an advanced solid tumor such as melanoma, head and neck, liver or kidney cancer. The chain carries TRBV27 and TRBJ2-7; 8 bases line up with TRBD2. The sample consisted of CD4+ or CD8+ T cells sorted from blood, taken in a trial of the OX40 agonist ivuxolimab. The CDR3 loop reads CASSSGGVAGGPTVV. CDR3 bases: TGTGCCAGCAGTTCCGGTGGGGTTGCGGGGGGCCCCACTGTCGTC.